Described below is a single T cell receptor (beta chain) sequence and its context. This entry is derived from a study of blood T cell repertoires in COVID-19. V lost 1 base and J lost 0, with 13 bases in between. CDR3 size: 17 residues. Per the germline V gene, CDR1 is SGHRS and CDR2 is YFSETQ. TCRdb keeps only in-frame clones here, not all; method: immunoSEQ multiplex PCR. The top ten clones hold around 9.9% of a sample with 90,000 to 100,000 clones, less than 85% of them seen once. This chain links TRBV5-1 with TRBJ2-2, with D maybe TRBD1 (5 bases). The receptor was derived from a man between 65 and 85 years old with active or convalescent COVID-19. The source material was peripheral blood. The CDR3 DNA follows: TGCGCCAGCAGCTTGAATCGTGGACAAACGAACACCGGGGAGCTGTTTTTT. It codes for CASSLNRGQTNTGELFF.